The T cell receptor (beta chain) described here comes from a study of cytomegalovirus exposure and HLA in healthy donors. Study-level information: Assignment to the Caucasian-associated ancestry cluster applied to approximately 80% of the approximately 360 genotyped donors.

The study ran its PCR with 60 Vbeta and 13 Jbeta primers. Sequencing used immunoSEQ multiplex PCR; TCRdb keeps in-frame clones, though not all of them. This sample carries some 180,000 clones, around 83% of them seen once, and the ten largest clones take approximately 1.7%. This TCR was recovered from a man in his forties or fifties in good health and CMV-seropositive. Specimen: PBMCs.

The chain's CDR3 is CASSPSDSANEKLFF. The DNA of the CDR3 is TGTGCCAGCAGCCCATCGGACAGTGCGAATGAAAAACTGTTTTTT. The genes are TRBV9 and TRBJ1-4, with a tentative D call TRBD1 (6 bases). V dropped 4 bases and J dropped 5 bases, with 15 bases sitting between them. This CDR3 comprises 15 residues. Germline CDR1 and CDR2: SGDLS and YYNGEE.